This is a list of T cell receptor beta chains from one sample in a study of blood T cell repertoires in COVID-19. Libraries were prepared by immunoSEQ multiplex PCR; TCRdb keeps only in-frame clonotypes and omits some of them. The sample has 450,000 or so clones, 89% seen once. Sequenced material: peripheral blood. The receptors were gathered from a woman aged 40 to 50 with COVID-19, enrolled during active disease. CDR3s leave out the opening cysteine and the closing phenylalanine or tryptophan. The order of the fields is clone size, V gene, J gene, CDR3 protein. Clone size is given for some rows only: seen once, a few or many times, or a class if the clone is expanded.

abundance: .; v_gene: TRBV6-6; j_gene: TRBJ2-2; CDR3aa: ASSPLGGMNTGELF
abundance: .; v_gene: TRBV7-9; j_gene: TRBJ1-1; CDR3aa: ASSLLGTNMEAF
abundance: .; v_gene: TRBV5-1; j_gene: TRBJ1-2; CDR3aa: ASSLAGQGVYGYT
abundance: .; v_gene: TRBV4-2; j_gene: TRBJ2-7; CDR3aa: ASRNIPTGYEQY
abundance: .; v_gene: TRBV28; j_gene: TRBJ1-2; CDR3aa: ASSSGGGGYT
abundance: .; v_gene: TRBV29-1; j_gene: TRBJ1-2; CDR3aa: SVGDRAPNYGYT
abundance: .; v_gene: TRBV7-2; j_gene: TRBJ2-1; CDR3aa: ASSLAQEAYNEQF
abundance: .; v_gene: TRBV3-1/TRBV3-2; j_gene: TRBJ1-1; CDR3aa: ASSQVKGTGNTEAF
abundance: .; v_gene: TRBV5-3; j_gene: TRBJ1-3; CDR3aa: ARSPFVGALRDGNTIY
abundance: .; v_gene: TRBV24-1; j_gene: TRBJ2-7; CDR3aa: ATSDDRNYEQY
abundance: .; v_gene: TRBV28; j_gene: TRBJ1-1; CDR3aa: ASSPRQGADTEAF
abundance: .; v_gene: TRBV30; j_gene: TRBJ2-7; CDR3aa: AWSPAYEQY
abundance: few; v_gene: TRBV28; j_gene: TRBJ1-1; CDR3aa: ASSFISNTEAF
abundance: .; v_gene: TRBV5-1; j_gene: TRBJ2-7; CDR3aa: ASSLEFGGGEQY
abundance: .; v_gene: TRBV6-7; j_gene: TRBJ2-1; CDR3aa: ASSYPNSGDSYNEQF
abundance: .; v_gene: TRBV6-5; j_gene: TRBJ1-5; CDR3aa: ASGEGGGSQPQH
abundance: .; v_gene: TRBV27; j_gene: TRBJ2-7; CDR3aa: ASSPGTGFSSRQY
abundance: .; v_gene: TRBV29-1; j_gene: TRBJ1-1; CDR3aa: SVGQGTEAF
abundance: .; v_gene: TRBV7-2; j_gene: TRBJ2-5; CDR3aa: ASSFGWGDGETQY
abundance: .; v_gene: TRBV5-6; j_gene: TRBJ1-1; CDR3aa: ASSPDRGLMNTEAF
abundance: .; v_gene: TRBV27; j_gene: TRBJ1-6; CDR3aa: ASSFQTGAYNSPLH
abundance: .; v_gene: TRBV6-2/TRBV6-3; j_gene: TRBJ2-4; CDR3aa: ASSPRSPGQGAKNIQY
abundance: .; v_gene: TRBV27; j_gene: TRBJ1-2; CDR3aa: ASSLSARPRDYGYT
abundance: .; v_gene: TRBV25-1; j_gene: TRBJ1-2; CDR3aa: ASSVGQALSGYT
abundance: .; v_gene: TRBV30; j_gene: TRBJ1-4; CDR3aa: AWSHLTGRTGKLF
abundance: few; v_gene: TRBV27; j_gene: TRBJ2-7; CDR3aa: ASSYSLGPSSYEQY
abundance: .; v_gene: TRBV5-1; j_gene: TRBJ1-5; CDR3aa: ASSLASGGGQPQH
abundance: .; v_gene: TRBV4-1; j_gene: TRBJ2-2; CDR3aa: ASSHGDRATGELF
abundance: .; v_gene: TRBV24-1; j_gene: TRBJ2-5; CDR3aa: ATSDGRGETQY
abundance: .; v_gene: TRBV7-9; j_gene: TRBJ1-5; CDR3aa: ASSSDNRHQPQH
abundance: .; v_gene: TRBV27; j_gene: TRBJ1-6; CDR3aa: ASSPKTGTYNSPLH
abundance: .; v_gene: TRBV11-2; j_gene: TRBJ1-1; CDR3aa: ASSFVVGQGLTEAF
abundance: .; v_gene: TRBV12-3/TRBV12-4; j_gene: TRBJ1-3; CDR3aa: ASSYRATDIY
abundance: .; v_gene: TRBV5-1; j_gene: TRBJ1-1; CDR3aa: ASSCKGQNVCTEAF
abundance: .; v_gene: TRBV18; j_gene: TRBJ2-1; CDR3aa: ASSPFHVSSYNEQF
abundance: .; v_gene: TRBV5-1; j_gene: TRBJ1-6; CDR3aa: ASSLDRGLGSPLH
abundance: .; v_gene: TRBV7-8; j_gene: TRBJ1-4; CDR3aa: ASSLSGYEKLF
abundance: .; v_gene: TRBV6-6; j_gene: TRBJ1-1; CDR3aa: ASRIGEIGSAEAF
abundance: .; v_gene: TRBV5-5; j_gene: TRBJ1-3; CDR3aa: ASSSQIVTGTNTGNTIY
abundance: .; v_gene: TRBV13; j_gene: TRBJ2-3; CDR3aa: ASRDYNRDTQY
abundance: few; v_gene: TRBV28; j_gene: TRBJ1-5; CDR3aa: ASTPTAYSNQPQH
abundance: .; v_gene: TRBV27; j_gene: TRBJ2-7; CDR3aa: AILDRATYEQY
abundance: few; v_gene: TRBV6-2/TRBV6-3; j_gene: TRBJ2-2; CDR3aa: ASSHYRGGANTGELF
abundance: .; v_gene: TRBV6-5; j_gene: TRBJ1-5; CDR3aa: ASSHRDGNQPQH
abundance: .; v_gene: TRBV25-1; j_gene: TRBJ2-2; CDR3aa: ASSEPRTGADGELF